These 31 T cell receptor beta chains share one sample of origin, sequenced in a study of blood T cell repertoires in COVID-19. Profiling relied on immunoSEQ multiplex PCR, and the TCRdb table lists in-frame clones only, not all of them. The sample holds about 100,000 clones, 80% to 95% seen once. The sample taken for sequencing was peripheral blood. The receptors were sampled from a woman aged 25-40 years with acute or convalescent COVID-19.

This clone was recorded once. The V call is TRBV27, the J call TRBJ1-2; 9 bases match TRBD1. Germline assignment: CDR1 MNHEY and CDR2 SMNVEV (reference sequence). The CDR3 is 13 residues long. V lost 5 bases and J lost 8; bases outside the gene matches: 6. DNA for the CDR3: TGTGCCAGCAGTGCCGCGGGACAGGGAGGCTACACCTTC. It codes for CASSAAGQGGYTF.

The chain uses TRBV20-1 and TRBJ1-6; D not resolved. V was shortened by 6 bases and J by 2 bases, with 8 bases between the two germline ends. This CDR3 contains 13 residues. CDR1 is DFQATT, CDR2 SNEGSKA, per germline (reference sequence). CDR3 amino acids: CSASITYNSPLHF. DNA for the CDR3: TGCAGTGCGAGTATTACCTATAATTCACCCCTCCACTTT.

This clone was seen a handful of times. This chain links TRBV3-1 (or the pseudogene TRBV3-2) with TRBJ1-1; TRBD1 agrees at 11 bases. Germline lookup yields CDR1 LGHDT and CDR2 YNNKEL (reference sequence). The CDR3 contains 17 residues. J lost 6 bases, V lost 0 bases, and 9 bases had no gene match. CDR3 in amino acids: CASSQDLWTGGGSEAFF. For the CDR3, the DNA is TGTGCCAGCAGCCAAGATCTCTGGACAGGGGGCGGATCTGAAGCTTTCTTT.

Concerning this clone itself: In the same sample, other DNA sequences code for this CDR3. The chain carries TRBV6-5 and TRBJ1-1; perhaps TRBD1 as D (5 bases). This CDR3 spans 14 amino acids. The V gene lost 2 bases and the J gene lost 2 bases, with 9 bases spanning the gap. Germline CDR1 and CDR2: MNHEY and SVGAGI. CDR3 protein: CASSYLQGNTEAFF. CDR3 sequence (DNA): TGTGCCAGCAGTTACCTTCAGGGCAACACTGAAGCTTTCTTT.

V gene TRBV6-6 combines with J gene TRBJ2-3; 11 bases match TRBD2. There are 20 residues in the CDR3. The junction had 21 bases not matched to a gene; V was cut back by 6 bases and J by 4 bases. Germline assignment: CDR1 MNHNY and CDR2 SVGAGI (reference sequence). The DNA for the CDR3 is TGTGCCAGCAGCCCCATTGCCCCGGGGGCCGGGACTAGCGGTTCAGATACGCAGTATTTT. It encodes CASSPIAPGAGTSGSDTQYF.

This clone has just one count. The chain is built from TRBV18 and TRBJ2-7; 8 bases are a match to TRBD1. V lost 1 base and J lost 1; bases outside the gene matches: 3. The germline V gene has CDR1 KGHSH and CDR2 LQKENI. The length of the CDR3 is 15 residues. The CDR3 DNA sequence: TGTGCCAGCTCACCACTGGGGACAGGTTCCTACGAGCAGTACTTC. This gives the protein CASSPLGTGSYEQYF.

The chain combines TRBV7-8 with TRBJ2-1, with D possibly matching TRBD2 (5 bases). Trimming took 5 bases from V and 5 from J, leaving 28 bases between them. The CDR3 is 19 residues long. Germline CDR1 is SGHVS and CDR2 is FQNEAQ. In nucleotides, the CDR3 is TGTGCCAGCAGCCATGCGTCCGGGATCCAAACGCGTTTAGACAATGAGCAGTTCTTC. This gives the protein CASSHASGIQTRLDNEQFF.

The chain couples TRBV18 to TRBJ2-1, with D maybe TRBD2 (6 bases). V was clipped by 5 bases and J by 8 bases, with 16 bases between them. Germline V gene sequence: CDR1 KGHSH, CDR2 LQKENI. The CDR3 spans 14 residues. The CDR3 DNA sequence: TGTGCCAGCTCAAGGACCCTTTCTAGCGATGAGCAGTTCTTC. This encodes CASSRTLSSDEQFF.

This clone was recorded a few times. V gene TRBV6-5 combines with J gene TRBJ2-2; 9 positions agree with TRBD1. Germline values: CDR1 MNHEY, CDR2 SVGAGI. This CDR3 has 15 residues. The V and J ends lost 5 bases and 7 bases, in that order; junction bases with no gene match: 8. CDR3 in amino acids: CASSPGQGRVGELFF. CDR3 nucleotide sequence: TGTGCCAGCAGTCCCGGACAGGGGAGGGTCGGGGAGCTGTTTTTT.

The chain is built from TRBV11-2 and TRBJ2-2; D is uncertain. With 2 bases removed from V and 4 bases from J, the gap between germline ends came to 14 bases. The CDR3 spans 16 residues. Germline V gene sequence: CDR1 SGHAT, CDR2 FQNNGV. As DNA, the CDR3 is TGTGCCAGCAGCTTACAAGAGAGCGTCTTCACCGGGGAGCTGTTTTTT. Translating gives CASSLQESVFTGELFF. Full variable domain (rest looked up from reference TRBV11-2 and TRBJ2-2): EAGVAQSPRYKIIEKRQSVAFWCNPISGHATLYWYQQILGQGPKLLIQFQNNGVVDDSQLPKDRFSAERLKGVDSTLKIQPAKLEDSAVYLCASSLQESVFTGELFFGEGSRLTVL.

In this sample, this clone turned up a few times. V and J are TRBV28 and TRBJ1-2; unclear D gene. V lost 3 bases to trimming and J lost 5 bases, with 7 bases between them. Germline V gene lookup returns CDR1 MDHEN and CDR2 SYDVKM. This CDR3 is built from 12 residues. Written as DNA, the CDR3 is TGTGCCAGCAGTTTCGGGGAATATGGCTACACCTTC. Translation gives CASSFGEYGYTF.

The V gene is TRBV2, the J gene TRBJ2-7, with 7 bases that match TRBD1. This CDR3 region has 15 residues. The junction had 8 bases not matched to a gene; V was cut back by 6 bases and J by 0 bases. Germline loops: CDR1 SNHLY, CDR2 FYNNEI. CDR3 sequence (DNA): TGTGCCAGCAGGCAACGGACAGGTTACTCCTACGAGCAGTACTTC. Translation: CASRQRTGYSYEQYF.

The V and J genes are TRBV7-2 and TRBJ2-3; 9 bases fit TRBD2. V gave up 4 bases and J gave up 3 bases; unmatched junction bases: 8. The length of the CDR3 is 16 residues. CDR1 is SGHTA and CDR2 is FQGNSA in the germline V gene. CDR3 nucleotide sequence: TGTGCCAGCAGCTCAACGGCGGGAGGGATGACAGATACGCAGTATTTT. It yields the protein CASSSTAGGMTDTQYF.

This chain joins TRBV9 and TRBJ2-7; 8 positions agree with TRBD2. Trimming at V came to 4 bases and at J to 5 bases, leaving 8 bases not matched to a gene. Germline CDR1 is SGDLS and CDR2 is YYNGEE. The CDR3 spans 14 residues. CDR3 DNA sequence: TGTGCCAGCAGCACTGGGACTAGTGGCAACGAGCAGTACTTC. Residues: CASSTGTSGNEQYF.

This chain links TRBV28 with TRBJ2-1; TRBD1 is a possible D gene (5 bases). Germline assignment: CDR1 MDHEN and CDR2 SYDVKM. With 7 bases removed from V and 10 bases from J, the gap between germline ends came to 14 bases. The CDR3 is 12 residues long. This CDR3 reads CASTRAHLEQFF. The CDR3 coding sequence is TGTGCCAGCACCAGGGCCCACCTAGAGCAGTTCTTC. Complete variable domain (other parts from reference TRBV28 and TRBJ2-1): DVKVTQSSRYLVKRTGEKVFLECVQDMDHENMFWYRQDPGLGLRLIYFSYDVKMKEKGDIPEGYSVSREKKERFSLILESASTNQTSMYLCASTRAHLEQFFGPGTRLTVL.

The V gene is TRBV28, the J gene TRBJ1-2, with D possibly being TRBD1 (5 bases). CDR3 length equals 13 residues. Germline assignment: CDR1 MDHEN and CDR2 SYDVKM. Trimming removed 6 bases at V and 4 bases at J, with 12 bases between. CDR3 DNA sequence: TGTGCCAGCAGGGGACTTGATAGCTATGGCTACACCTTC. Translation gives CASRGLDSYGYTF.

The gene calls are TRBV5-6 and TRBJ1-3; 8 positions agree with TRBD1. The V and J ends lost 4 bases and 4 bases, in that order; junction bases with no gene match: 10. The V gene's germline CDR1 is SGHDT and CDR2 YYEEEE. CDR3 length: 16 amino acids. The CDR3, as DNA: TGTGCCAGCAGCCCCATGGACAGGGAAGCCGGAAACACCATATATTTT. The encoded protein is CASSPMDREAGNTIYF.

The chain carries TRBV12-3 or TRBV12-4 and TRBJ2-7, with D perhaps TRBD2 (5 bases). The CDR3 covers 11 residues. Trimming shortened V by 5 bases and J by 3 bases, and 5 bases separated the two germline ends. For the CDR3, the DNA is TGTGCCAGCAGTCGGGACTACGAGCAGTACTTC. Its protein is CASSRDYEQYF.

This clone was recorded only once. This sequence joins TRBV7-3 and TRBJ2-1; TRBD2 matches 11 bases. The junction had 2 bases not matched to a gene; V was cut back by 8 bases and J by 2 bases. The CDR3 length is 14 residues. Germline assignment: CDR1 SGHTA and CDR2 FQGTGA. The CDR3 region has the DNA TGTGCCAGCGGACTAGCGGGTACCTACAATGAGCAGTTCTTC. Residues: CASGLAGTYNEQFF.

This clone was counted a single time. The chain joins TRBV7-2 to TRBJ1-1, with D maybe TRBD1 (5 bases). The CDR3 spans 15 residues. Germline V gene lookup returns CDR1 SGHTA and CDR2 FQGNSA. V was shortened by 1 base and J by 1 base, with 10 bases between the two germline ends. CDR3 sequence (DNA): TGTGCCAGCAGCTTAGGTGCAAGGGGGAACACTGAAGCTTTCTTT. This codes for CASSLGARGNTEAFF.

The chain is built from TRBV28 and TRBJ2-7; a possible D gene is TRBD1 (6 bases). CDR3 length: 16 amino acids. The germline V gene has CDR1 MDHEN and CDR2 SYDVKM. The V gene lost 4 bases and the J gene lost 0 bases, with 16 bases spanning the gap. In DNA, the CDR3 is TGTGCCAGCAGTTCGACAGGCCTTAGAAGCTCCTACGAGCAGTACTTC. Translated, it gives CASSSTGLRSSYEQYF.

This clone was picked up one time. V and J are TRBV28 and TRBJ2-1; TRBD2 agrees at 14 bases. This CDR3 spans 15 amino acids. From germline, CDR1 is MDHEN and CDR2 SYDVKM. The V segment lost 9 bases and the J segment 9 bases; nucleotides outside the gene matches: 10. CDR3 nucleotide sequence: TGTGCCAGTTTCCCGGGACTAGCGGGGGCTCGTGAGCAGTTCTTC. It yields the protein CASFPGLAGAREQFF.

The rearrangement links TRBV10-3 to TRBJ1-5; a weak D match, TRBD1 (6 bases). The V end lost 8 bases, the J end lost 2 bases, and 22 bases lay between the germline ends. The CDR3 has 17 residues. From germline, CDR1 is ENHRY and CDR2 SYGVKD. CDR3 nucleotide sequence: TGTGCCATCGGTTTAAAACAGGGAAGTGCGGGCAATCAGCCCCAGCATTTT. Translated: CAIGLKQGSAGNQPQHF.

This sequence joins TRBV7-9 and TRBJ1-5, with D possibly matching TRBD1 (5 bases). Germline V gives CDR1 SEHNR, CDR2 FQNEAQ (reference sequence). This CDR3 spans 15 amino acids. Trimming stripped 4 bases from V and 7 bases from J, with 17 bases between. CDR3 nucleotides: TGTGCCAGCAGCTCGGGGGGTAGGCGAGGGCAGCCCCAGCATTTT. Translated: CASSSGGRRGQPQHF.

The chain carries TRBV7-2 and TRBJ1-2; D not resolved. V lost 7 bases and J 0 bases, leaving 18 bases between the germline ends. CDR1 is SGHTA, CDR2 FQGNSA, per germline. There are 16 residues in the CDR3. CDR3 in amino acids: CASTFGTVAPNYGYTF. In DNA, the CDR3 is TGTGCCAGCACTTTTGGCACAGTCGCCCCTAACTATGGCTACACCTTC.

The V call is TRBV2, the J call TRBJ2-7; TRBD1 matches at 9 bases. Germline V lookup: CDR1 SNHLY, CDR2 FYNNEI. The CDR3 is made up of 15 amino acids. The V segment lost 7 bases and the J segment 3 bases; nucleotides outside the gene matches: 10. CDR3 residues: CASKQGANPGYEQYF. The CDR3 coding sequence is TGTGCCAGCAAACAGGGGGCTAACCCTGGCTACGAGCAGTACTTC.

The chain has TRBV5-1 and TRBJ2-7; D not resolved. This CDR3 is built from 13 residues. CDR1 is SGHRS, CDR2 YFSETQ, per germline. Trimming removed 0 bases from V and 1 base from J, with 5 bases in between. The CDR3: CASSLAYSYEQYF. CDR3 sequence (DNA): TGCGCCAGCAGCTTGGCTTATTCCTACGAGCAGTACTTC.

The rearrangement uses TRBV11-2 and TRBJ2-3; the D is unclear. This CDR3 contains 12 residues. Deletions cut 3 bases from V and 8 bases from J, with 9 bases between. Germline CDR1 and CDR2: SGHAT and FQNNGV. The CDR3 region is CASSLNSITQYF. The CDR3 nucleotides are TGTGCCAGCAGCTTGAACTCCATTACGCAGTATTTT.

This clone was observed once. The chain couples TRBV6-2 or TRBV6-3 to TRBJ1-1, with 7 bases matching TRBD1. Germline CDR1 and CDR2: MNHEY and SVGEGT. This CDR3 spans 12 amino acids. The V and J ends lost 5 bases and 8 bases, in that order; junction bases with no gene match: 5. CDR3 residues: CASSRQGPEAFF. CDR3 DNA: TGTGCCAGCAGTCGACAGGGTCCCGAAGCTTTCTTT.

The chain carries TRBV27 and TRBJ2-2; D call uncertain. V was pared by 5 bases and J by 6 bases, with 10 bases between. Germline assignment: CDR1 MNHEY and CDR2 SMNVEV (reference sequence). CDR3 length: 13 residues. The CDR3 bases are TGTGCCAGCAGTGCAGGATGGGCCGGGGAGCTGTTTTTT. This sequence encodes CASSAGWAGELFF.

This chain joins TRBV25-1 and TRBJ2-5; 13 bases match TRBD2. With 8 bases clipped from V and 2 bases from J, the junction kept 2 bases outside the gene matches. Looked up from germline, CDR1 is MGHDK and CDR2 is SYGVNS. The CDR3 length is 14 residues. The CDR3 is CASGGLAGQETQYF. The CDR3 DNA is TGTGCCAGCGGGGGACTAGCGGGGCAAGAGACCCAGTACTTC.